This T cell receptor beta chain stems from a study of cytomegalovirus exposure and HLA in healthy donors. Study findings and constraints: Rates of TCR association differed by HLA locus in a later analysis, with DRB1 highest and HLA-C lowest. Per published accounts, TCR beta sequences correctly predicted the HLA-A and HLA-B alleles of most subjects.

This clone was counted a single time. Its antigen remains unidentified. The study ran its PCR with 60 Vbeta and 13 Jbeta primers. Clones were read by immunoSEQ multiplex PCR, and TCRdb kept only the in-frame ones, dropping some. The data contain 150,000 to 200,000 clones, roughly 79% of them singletons. The V gene end was trimmed by 3 bases and the J gene end by 3 bases; junction bases not matched to a gene: 4. Looked up from germline, CDR1 is SGHDT and CDR2 is YYEEEE. The CDR3 sequence is 14 residues long. This receptor was obtained from a man between 18 and 29 years old in good health and CMV-seropositive. The chain links TRBV5-6 to TRBJ1-2, with 8 bases matching TRBD1. The specimen sequenced was PBMCs. The CDR3 sequence: CASSSGQGYYGYTF. Written as DNA, the CDR3 is TGTGCCAGCAGCTCTGGACAGGGTTACTATGGCTACACCTTC. The complete variable domain, with remaining parts taken from reference TRBV5-6 and TRBJ1-2, reads DAGVTQSPTHLIKTRGQQVTLRCSPKSGHDTVSWYQQALGQGPQFIFQYYEEEERQRGNFPDRFSGHQFPNYSSELNVNALLLGDSALYLCASSSGQGYYGYTFGSGTRLTVV.